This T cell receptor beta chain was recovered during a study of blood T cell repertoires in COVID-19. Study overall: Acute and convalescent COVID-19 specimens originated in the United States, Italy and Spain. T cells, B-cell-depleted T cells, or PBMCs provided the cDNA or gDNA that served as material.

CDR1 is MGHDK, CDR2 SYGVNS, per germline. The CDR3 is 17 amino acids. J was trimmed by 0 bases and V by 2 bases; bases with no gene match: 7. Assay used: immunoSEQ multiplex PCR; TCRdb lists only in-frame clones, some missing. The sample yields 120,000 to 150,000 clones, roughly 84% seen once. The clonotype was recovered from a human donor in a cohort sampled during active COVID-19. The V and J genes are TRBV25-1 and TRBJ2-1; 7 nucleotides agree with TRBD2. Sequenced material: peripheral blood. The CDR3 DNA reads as TGTGCCAGCAGTGAAGCCGGAGGCGGGGGCTCCTACAATGAGCAGTTCTTC. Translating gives CASSEAGGGGSYNEQFF.